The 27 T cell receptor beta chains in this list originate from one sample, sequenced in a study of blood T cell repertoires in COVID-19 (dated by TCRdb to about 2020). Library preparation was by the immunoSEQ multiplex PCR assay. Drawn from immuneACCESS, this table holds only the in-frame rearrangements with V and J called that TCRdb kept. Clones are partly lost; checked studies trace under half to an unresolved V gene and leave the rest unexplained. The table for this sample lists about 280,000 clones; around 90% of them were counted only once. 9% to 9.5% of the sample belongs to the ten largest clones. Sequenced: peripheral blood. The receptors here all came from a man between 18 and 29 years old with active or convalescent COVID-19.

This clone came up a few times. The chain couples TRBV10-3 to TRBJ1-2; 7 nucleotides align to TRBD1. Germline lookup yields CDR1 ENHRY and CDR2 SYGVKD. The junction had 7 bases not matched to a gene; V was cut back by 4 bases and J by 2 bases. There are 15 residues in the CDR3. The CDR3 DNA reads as TGTGCCATCAGTGGGGGGGACAGTAGGAACTATGGCTACACCTTC. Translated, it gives CAISGGDSRNYGYTF.

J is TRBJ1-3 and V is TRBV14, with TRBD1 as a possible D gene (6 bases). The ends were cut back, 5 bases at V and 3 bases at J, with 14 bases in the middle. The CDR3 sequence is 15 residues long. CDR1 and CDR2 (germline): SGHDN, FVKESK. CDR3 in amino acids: CASSTRTVHGNTIYF. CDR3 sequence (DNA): TGTGCCAGCAGCACCAGGACAGTGCATGGAAACACCATATATTTT.

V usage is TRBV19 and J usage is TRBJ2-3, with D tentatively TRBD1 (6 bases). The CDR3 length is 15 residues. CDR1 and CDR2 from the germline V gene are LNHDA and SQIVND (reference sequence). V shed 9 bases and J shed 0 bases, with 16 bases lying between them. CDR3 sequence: CASGTPGQSTDTQYF. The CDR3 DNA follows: TGTGCCAGCGGGACACCGGGACAAAGCACAGATACGCAGTATTTT.

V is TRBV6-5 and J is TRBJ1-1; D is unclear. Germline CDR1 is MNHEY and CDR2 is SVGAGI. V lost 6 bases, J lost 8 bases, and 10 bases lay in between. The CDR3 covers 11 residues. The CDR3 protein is CASRREYEAFF. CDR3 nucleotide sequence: TGTGCCAGCAGGCGGGAGTACGAAGCTTTCTTT.

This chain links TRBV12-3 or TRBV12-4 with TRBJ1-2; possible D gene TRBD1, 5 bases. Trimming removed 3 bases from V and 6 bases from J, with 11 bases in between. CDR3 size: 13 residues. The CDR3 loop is CASSFIGDHGYTF. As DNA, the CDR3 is TGTGCCAGCAGTTTCATAGGGGATCATGGCTACACCTTC.

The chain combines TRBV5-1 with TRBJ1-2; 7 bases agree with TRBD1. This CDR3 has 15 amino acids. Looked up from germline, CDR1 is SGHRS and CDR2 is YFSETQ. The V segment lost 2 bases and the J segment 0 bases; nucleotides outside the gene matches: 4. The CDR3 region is CASSLTGAANYGYTF. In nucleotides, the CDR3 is TGCGCCAGCAGCTTAACAGGGGCAGCTAACTATGGCTACACCTTC.

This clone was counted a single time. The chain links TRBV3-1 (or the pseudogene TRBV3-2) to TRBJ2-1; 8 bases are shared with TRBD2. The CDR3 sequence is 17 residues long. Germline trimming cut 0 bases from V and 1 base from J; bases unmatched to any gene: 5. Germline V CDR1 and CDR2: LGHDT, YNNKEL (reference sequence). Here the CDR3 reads CASSQDRLAGSYNEQFF. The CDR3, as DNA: TGTGCCAGCAGCCAAGATCGGTTAGCGGGGTCCTACAATGAGCAGTTCTTC.

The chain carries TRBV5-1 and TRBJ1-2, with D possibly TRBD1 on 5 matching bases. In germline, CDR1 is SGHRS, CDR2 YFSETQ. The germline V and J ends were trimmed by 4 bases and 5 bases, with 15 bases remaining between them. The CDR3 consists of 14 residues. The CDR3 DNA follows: TGCGCCAGCAGCCGGGGGACGGAGGCTTATGGCTACACCTTC. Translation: CASSRGTEAYGYTF.

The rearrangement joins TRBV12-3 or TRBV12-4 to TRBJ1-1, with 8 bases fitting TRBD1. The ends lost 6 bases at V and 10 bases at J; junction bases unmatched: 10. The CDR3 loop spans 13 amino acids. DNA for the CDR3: TGTGCCAGCAGCCCTCCAGGGGGCTGGGGAGCTTTCTTT. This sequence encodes CASSPPGGWGAFF.

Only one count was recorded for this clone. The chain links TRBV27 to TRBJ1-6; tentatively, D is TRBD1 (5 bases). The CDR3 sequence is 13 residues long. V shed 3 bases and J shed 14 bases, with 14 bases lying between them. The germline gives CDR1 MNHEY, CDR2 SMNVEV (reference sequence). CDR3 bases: TGTGCCAGCAGTTTTAGAGACAGCCTGGCCCTCCACTTT. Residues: CASSFRDSLALHF.

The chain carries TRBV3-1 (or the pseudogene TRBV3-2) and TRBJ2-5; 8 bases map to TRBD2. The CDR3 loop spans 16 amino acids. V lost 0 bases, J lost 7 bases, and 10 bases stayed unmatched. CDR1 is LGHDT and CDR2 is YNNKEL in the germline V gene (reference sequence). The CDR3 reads CASSQEGLGGRGTQYF. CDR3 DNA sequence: TGTGCCAGCAGCCAAGAGGGACTAGGGGGGCGGGGGACCCAGTACTTC.

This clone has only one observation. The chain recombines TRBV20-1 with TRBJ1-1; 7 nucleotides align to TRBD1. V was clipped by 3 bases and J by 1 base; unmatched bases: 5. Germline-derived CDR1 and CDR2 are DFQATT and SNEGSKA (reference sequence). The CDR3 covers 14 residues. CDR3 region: CSASLGQTNTEAFF. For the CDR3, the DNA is TGCAGTGCTAGTTTGGGACAGACGAACACTGAAGCTTTCTTT.

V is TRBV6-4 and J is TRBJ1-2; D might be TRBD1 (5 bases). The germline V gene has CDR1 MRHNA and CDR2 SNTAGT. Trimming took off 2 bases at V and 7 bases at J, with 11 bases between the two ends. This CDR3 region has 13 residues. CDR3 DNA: TGTGCCAGCAGTGACGGGGTAACAGGTGGCTACACCTTC. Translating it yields CASSDGVTGGYTF.

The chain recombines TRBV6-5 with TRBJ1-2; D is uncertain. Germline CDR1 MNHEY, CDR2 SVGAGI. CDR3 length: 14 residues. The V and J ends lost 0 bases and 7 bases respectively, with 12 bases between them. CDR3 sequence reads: CASSYSGSGFGYTF. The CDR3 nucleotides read TGTGCCAGCAGTTACTCAGGGTCGGGATTTGGCTACACCTTC.

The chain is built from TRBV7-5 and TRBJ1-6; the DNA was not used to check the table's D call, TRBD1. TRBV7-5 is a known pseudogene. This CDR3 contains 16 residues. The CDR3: CARSLLPAQVNSPLHF. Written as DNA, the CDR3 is TGTGCCAGAAGCTTATTACCTGCGCAGGTTAATTCACCCCTCCACTTT.

This chain's CDR3 is CASSPGTESGYTF. CDR3 DNA sequence: TGTGCCAGTAGCCCCGGGACAGAGTCTGGCTACACCTTC. The gene calls are TRBV19 and TRBJ1-2; 7 bases are a match to TRBD1. V shed 6 bases and J 7 bases; nucleotides not matched to a gene: 8. The CDR3 loop spans 13 amino acids. The germline CDR1 and CDR2 sequences are LNHDA and SQIVND (reference sequence).

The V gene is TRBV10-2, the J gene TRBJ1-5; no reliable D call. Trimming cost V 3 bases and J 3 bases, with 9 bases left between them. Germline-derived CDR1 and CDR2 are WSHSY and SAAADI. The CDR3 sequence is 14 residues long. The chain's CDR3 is CASSDYRSNQPQHF. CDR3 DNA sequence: TGCGCCAGCAGTGACTACAGATCCAATCAGCCCCAGCATTTT.

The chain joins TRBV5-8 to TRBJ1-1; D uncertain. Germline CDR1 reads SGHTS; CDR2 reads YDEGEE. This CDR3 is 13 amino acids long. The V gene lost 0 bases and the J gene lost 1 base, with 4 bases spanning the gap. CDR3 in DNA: TGTGCCAGCAGCTTGGCCAGGAACACTGAAGCTTTCTTT. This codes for CASSLARNTEAFF.

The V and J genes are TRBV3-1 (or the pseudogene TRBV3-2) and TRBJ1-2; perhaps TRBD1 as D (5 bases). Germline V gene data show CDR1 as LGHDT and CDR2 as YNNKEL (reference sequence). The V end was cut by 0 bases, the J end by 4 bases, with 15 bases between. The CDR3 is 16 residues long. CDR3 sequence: CASSQESRGLAYGYTF. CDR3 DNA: TGTGCCAGCAGCCAAGAATCCCGGGGACTGGCCTATGGCTACACCTTC.

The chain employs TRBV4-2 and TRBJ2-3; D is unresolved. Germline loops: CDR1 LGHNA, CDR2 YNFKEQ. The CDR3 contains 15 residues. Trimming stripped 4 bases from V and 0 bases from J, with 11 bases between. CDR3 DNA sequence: TGTGCCAGCAGCCCCCCTAGGTCTAGCACAGATACGCAGTATTTT. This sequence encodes CASSPPRSSTDTQYF.

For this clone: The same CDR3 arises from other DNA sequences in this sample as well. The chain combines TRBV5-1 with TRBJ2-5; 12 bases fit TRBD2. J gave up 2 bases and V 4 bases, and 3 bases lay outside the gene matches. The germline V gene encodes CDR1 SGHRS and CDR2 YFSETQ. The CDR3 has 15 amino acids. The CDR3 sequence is CASSPGLAGQETQYF. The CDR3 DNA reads TGCGCCAGCAGCCCCGGACTAGCGGGGCAAGAGACCCAGTACTTC. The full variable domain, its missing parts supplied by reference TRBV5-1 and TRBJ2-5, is KAGVTQTPRYLIKTRGQQVTLSCSPISGHRSVSWYQQTPGQGLQFLFEYFSETQRNKGNFPGRFSGRQFSNSRSEMNVSTLELGDSALYLCASSPGLAGQETQYFGPGTRLLVL.

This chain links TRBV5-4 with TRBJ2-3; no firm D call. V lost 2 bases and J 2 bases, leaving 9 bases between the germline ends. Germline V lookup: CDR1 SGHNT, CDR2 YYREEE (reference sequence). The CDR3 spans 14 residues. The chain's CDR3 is CASSFPSNTDTQYF. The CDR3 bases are TGTGCCAGCAGCTTCCCTAGTAACACAGATACGCAGTATTTT.

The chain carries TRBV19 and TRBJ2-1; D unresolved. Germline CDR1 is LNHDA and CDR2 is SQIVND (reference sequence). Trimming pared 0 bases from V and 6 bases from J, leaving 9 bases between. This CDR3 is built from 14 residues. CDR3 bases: TGTGCCAGTAGTATAGATGGCGCAGGCAATGAGCAGTTCTTC. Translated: CASSIDGAGNEQFF.

CDR3 in amino acids: CASSLRENQPQHF. DNA of the CDR3: TGTGCCAGCAGTTTACGAGAGAATCAGCCCCAGCATTTT. This sequence joins TRBV27 and TRBJ1-5; D call uncertain. The CDR3 extends over 13 amino acids. The V and J ends lost 2 bases and 4 bases respectively, with 6 bases between them. Per the germline V gene, CDR1 is MNHEY and CDR2 is SMNVEV (reference sequence).

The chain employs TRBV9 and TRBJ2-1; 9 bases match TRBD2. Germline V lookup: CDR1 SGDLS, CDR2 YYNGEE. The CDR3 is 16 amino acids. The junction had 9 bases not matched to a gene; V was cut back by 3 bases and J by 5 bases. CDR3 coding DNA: TGTGCCAGCAGCGCCACGGAAAAGCGGGGGGACAATGAGCAGTTCTTC. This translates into CASSATEKRGDNEQFF.

The DNA of the CDR3 is TGCGCCAGCAGGAACAACACAGGGGGCAACCCCTACGAGCAGTACTTC. This sequence encodes CASRNNTGGNPYEQYF. The chain is built from TRBV5-1 and TRBJ2-7; 9 bases line up with TRBD1. The CDR3 has 16 residues. J lost 2 bases, V lost 5 bases, and 11 bases had no gene match. Germline CDR1 SGHRS, CDR2 YFSETQ.

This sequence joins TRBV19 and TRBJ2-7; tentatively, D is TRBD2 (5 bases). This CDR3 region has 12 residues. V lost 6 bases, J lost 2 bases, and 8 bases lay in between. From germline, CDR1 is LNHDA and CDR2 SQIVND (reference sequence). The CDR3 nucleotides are TGTGCCAGTAGCTCGGAGGCCTACGAGCAGTACTTC. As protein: CASSSEAYEQYF.